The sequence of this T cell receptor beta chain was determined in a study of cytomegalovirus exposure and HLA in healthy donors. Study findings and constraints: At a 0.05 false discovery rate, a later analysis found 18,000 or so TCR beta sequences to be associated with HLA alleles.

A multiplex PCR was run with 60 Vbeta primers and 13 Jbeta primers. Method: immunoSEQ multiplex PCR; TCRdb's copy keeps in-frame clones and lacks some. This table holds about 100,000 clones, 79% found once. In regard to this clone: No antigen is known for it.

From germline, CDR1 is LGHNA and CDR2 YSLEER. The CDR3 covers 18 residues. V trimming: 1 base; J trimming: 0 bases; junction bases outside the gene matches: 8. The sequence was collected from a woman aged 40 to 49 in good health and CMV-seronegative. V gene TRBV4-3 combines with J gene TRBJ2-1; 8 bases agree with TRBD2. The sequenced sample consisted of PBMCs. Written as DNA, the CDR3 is TGCGCCAGCAGCCAAGCCCCCTTGACTAGCGCCTCCTACAATGAGCAGTTCTTC. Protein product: CASSQAPLTSASYNEQFF.